What follows are 3 T cell receptor beta chains derived from one specimen sequenced in a study of shared clonotypes between healthy human individuals. CD8 cells classed as naive were CD45RO-negative and positively selected for CCR7, excluding terminally differentiated effector memory CD45RA+ cells. The method was immunoSEQ multiplex PCR; TCRdb's version includes in-frame clones alone and lacks a portion of them. The sample holds millions of clones, roughly 91% seen once. Material: naive CD8+ T cells from PBMCs. These receptors were collected from a man aged 18-30 years in good health. Some clones in this sample may be carry-over from other donors' samples.

The V and J genes are TRBV5-1 and TRBJ1-5; 7 nucleotides align to TRBD1. Germline values: CDR1 SGHRS, CDR2 YFSETQ. The CDR3 is made up of 21 amino acids. V lost 0 bases to trimming and J lost 4 bases; unmatched junction nucleotides: 22. CDR3 sequence (DNA): TGCGCCAGCAGCTTGGGGATTTACAGGGGAAGAGGCCGGATCCCAAATCAGCCCCAGCATTTT. Translating it yields CASSLGIYRGRGRIPNQPQHF.

With respect to this clone: This specimen includes other DNA sequences encoding the same CDR3. This chain uses TRBV29-1 with TRBJ2-7, with 11 positions matching TRBD1. Trimming at V came to 4 bases and at J to 3 bases, leaving 2 bases not matched to a gene. The CDR3 is 13 amino acids. CDR1 is SQVTM, CDR2 ANQGSEA, per germline. DNA of the CDR3: TGCAGCGTTGGGACAGGGGGCAGCTACGAGCAGTACTTC. It codes for CSVGTGGSYEQYF.

The V and J genes are TRBV7-8 and TRBJ1-2; no definite D call. The CDR3 length is 16 residues. The ends were cut back, 2 bases at V and 5 bases at J, with 18 bases in the middle. Germline V gives CDR1 SGHVS, CDR2 FQNEAQ. The CDR3 bases are TGTGCCAGCAGCTTATTACAATCACGGGCGGTTTATGGCTACACCTTC. It specifies CASSLLQSRAVYGYTF.